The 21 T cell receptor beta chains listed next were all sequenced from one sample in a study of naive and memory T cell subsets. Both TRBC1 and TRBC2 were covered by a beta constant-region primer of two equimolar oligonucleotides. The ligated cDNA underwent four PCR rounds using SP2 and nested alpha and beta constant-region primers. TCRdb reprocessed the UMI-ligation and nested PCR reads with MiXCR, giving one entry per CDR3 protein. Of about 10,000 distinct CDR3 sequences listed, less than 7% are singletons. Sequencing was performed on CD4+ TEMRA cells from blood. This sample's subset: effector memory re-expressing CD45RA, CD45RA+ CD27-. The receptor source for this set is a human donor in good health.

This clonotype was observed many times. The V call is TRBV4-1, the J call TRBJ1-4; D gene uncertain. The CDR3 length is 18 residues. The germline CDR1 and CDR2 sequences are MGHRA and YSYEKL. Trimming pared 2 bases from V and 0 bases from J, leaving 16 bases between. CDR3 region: CASSQLQIAAATNEKLFF. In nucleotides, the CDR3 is TGCGCCAGCAGCCAACTCCAGATTGCAGCTGCAACTAATGAAAAACTGTTTTTT.

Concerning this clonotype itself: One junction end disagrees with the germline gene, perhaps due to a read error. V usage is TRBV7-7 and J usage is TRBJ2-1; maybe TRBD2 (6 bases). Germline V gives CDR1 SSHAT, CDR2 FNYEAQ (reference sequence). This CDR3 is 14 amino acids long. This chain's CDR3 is CASSLSGVGNEQFF. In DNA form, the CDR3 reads TGTGCTAGCAGCTTATCGGGAGTCGGCAATGAGCAGTTCTTC.

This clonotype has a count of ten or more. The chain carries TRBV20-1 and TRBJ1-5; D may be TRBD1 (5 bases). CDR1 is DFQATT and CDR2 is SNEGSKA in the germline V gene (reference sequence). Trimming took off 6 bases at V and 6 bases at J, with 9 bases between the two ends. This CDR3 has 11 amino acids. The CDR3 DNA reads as TGCAGTGCGGCAACAGGTCAGCCCCAGCATTTT. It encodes CSAATGQPQHF.

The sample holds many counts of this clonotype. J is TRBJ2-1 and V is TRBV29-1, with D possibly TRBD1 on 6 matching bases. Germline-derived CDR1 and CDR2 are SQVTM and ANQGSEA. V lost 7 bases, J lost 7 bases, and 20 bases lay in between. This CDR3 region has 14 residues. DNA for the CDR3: TGCAGCGCCTGGGGGCTCCTAAAGGAGAATGAGCAGTTCTTC. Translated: CSAWGLLKENEQFF.

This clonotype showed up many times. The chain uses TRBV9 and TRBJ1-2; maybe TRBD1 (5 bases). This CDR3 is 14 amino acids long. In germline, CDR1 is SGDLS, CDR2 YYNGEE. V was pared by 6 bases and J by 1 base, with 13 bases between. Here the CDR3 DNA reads TGTGCCAGCACGGGCAGGGAGAATAACTATGGCTACACCTTC. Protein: CASTGRENNYGYTF.

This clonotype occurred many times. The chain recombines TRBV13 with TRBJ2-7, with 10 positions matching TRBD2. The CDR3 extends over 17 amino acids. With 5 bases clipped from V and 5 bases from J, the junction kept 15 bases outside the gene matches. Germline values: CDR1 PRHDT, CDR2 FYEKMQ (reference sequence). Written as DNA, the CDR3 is TGTGCCAGCAGCCACACGAATATAGCGGGAGGAGCGAACGAGCAGTACTTC. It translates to CASSHTNIAGGANEQYF.

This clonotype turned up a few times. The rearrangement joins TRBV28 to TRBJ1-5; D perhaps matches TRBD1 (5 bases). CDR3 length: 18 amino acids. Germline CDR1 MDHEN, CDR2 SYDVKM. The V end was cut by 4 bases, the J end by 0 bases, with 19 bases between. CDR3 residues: CASSSEGALGVSNQPQHF. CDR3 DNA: TGTGCCAGCAGTTCTGAGGGCGCATTAGGGGTTAGCAATCAGCCCCAGCATTTT.

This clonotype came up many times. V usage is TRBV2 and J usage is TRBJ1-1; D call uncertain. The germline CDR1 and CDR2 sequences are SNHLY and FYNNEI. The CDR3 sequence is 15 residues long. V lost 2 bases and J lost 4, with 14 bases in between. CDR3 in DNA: TGTGCCAGCAGTGAAACTCAAGCTTTTGTCACTGAAGCTTTCTTT. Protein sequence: CASSETQAFVTEAFF.

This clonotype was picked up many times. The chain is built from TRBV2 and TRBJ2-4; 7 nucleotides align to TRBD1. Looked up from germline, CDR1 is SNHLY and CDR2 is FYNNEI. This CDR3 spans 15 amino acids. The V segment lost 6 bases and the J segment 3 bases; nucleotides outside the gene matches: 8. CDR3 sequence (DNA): TGTGCCAGCAGAGATACAGGGGTTGGCAAAAACATTCAGTACTTC. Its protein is CASRDTGVGKNIQYF.

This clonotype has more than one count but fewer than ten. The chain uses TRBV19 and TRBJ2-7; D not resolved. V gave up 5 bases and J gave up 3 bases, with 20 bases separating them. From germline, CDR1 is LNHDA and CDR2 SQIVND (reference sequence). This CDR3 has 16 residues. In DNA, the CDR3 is TGTGCCAGTAGTCCCCTAGGTCCGGGTGGAGTCTACGAGCAGTACTTC. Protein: CASSPLGPGGVYEQYF.

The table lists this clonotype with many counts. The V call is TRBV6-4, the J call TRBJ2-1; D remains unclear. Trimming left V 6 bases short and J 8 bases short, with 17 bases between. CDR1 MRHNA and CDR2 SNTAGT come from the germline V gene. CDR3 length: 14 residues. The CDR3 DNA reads TGTGCCAGCAGCGCAACCACCTTAGCATATGAGCAGTTCTTC. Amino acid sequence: CASSATTLAYEQFF.

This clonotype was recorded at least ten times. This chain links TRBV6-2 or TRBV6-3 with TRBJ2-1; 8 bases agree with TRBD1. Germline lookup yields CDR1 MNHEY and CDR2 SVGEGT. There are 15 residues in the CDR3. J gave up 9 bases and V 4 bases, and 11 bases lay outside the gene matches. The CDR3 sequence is CASSFAGQGRSEQFF. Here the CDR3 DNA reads TGTGCCAGCAGTTTCGCTGGACAGGGCCGTAGTGAGCAGTTCTTC.

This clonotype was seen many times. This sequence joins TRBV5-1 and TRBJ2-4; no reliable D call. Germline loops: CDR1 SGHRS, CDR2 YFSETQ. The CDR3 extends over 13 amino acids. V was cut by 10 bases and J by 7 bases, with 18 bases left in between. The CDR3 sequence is CACRKGIRNIQYF. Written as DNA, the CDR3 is TGCGCCTGCCGAAAGGGAATTCGGAACATTCAGTACTTC.

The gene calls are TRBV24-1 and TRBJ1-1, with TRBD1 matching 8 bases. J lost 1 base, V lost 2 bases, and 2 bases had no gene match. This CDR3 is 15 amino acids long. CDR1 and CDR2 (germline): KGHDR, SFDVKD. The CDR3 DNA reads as TGTGCCACCAGTGATTCAGGGACAGGGAACACTGAAGCTTTCTTT. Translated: CATSDSGTGNTEAFF.

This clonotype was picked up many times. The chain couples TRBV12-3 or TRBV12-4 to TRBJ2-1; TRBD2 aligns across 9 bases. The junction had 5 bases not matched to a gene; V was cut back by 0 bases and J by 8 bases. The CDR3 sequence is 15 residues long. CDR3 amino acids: CASSLALAGRDEQFF. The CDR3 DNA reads TGTGCCAGCAGTTTAGCTCTAGCGGGACGGGATGAGCAGTTCTTC.

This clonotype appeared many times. The CDR3: CASSHRTGEQFF. The CDR3 DNA reads as TGTGCCAGCAGCCACCGGACGGGGGAGCAGTTCTTC. The chain carries TRBV7-2 and TRBJ2-1; TRBD2 is a possible D gene (5 bases). The CDR3 sequence is 12 residues long. Trimming took off 5 bases at V and 10 bases at J, with 12 bases between the two ends. Germline V gene data show CDR1 as SGHTA and CDR2 as FQGNSA.

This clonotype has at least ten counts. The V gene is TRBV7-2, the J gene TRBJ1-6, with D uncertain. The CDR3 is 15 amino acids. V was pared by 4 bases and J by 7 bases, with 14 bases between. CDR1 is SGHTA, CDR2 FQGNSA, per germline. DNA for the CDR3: TGTGCCAGCAGCTCACAGTCAATTGCGAATTCACCCCTCCACTTT. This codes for CASSSQSIANSPLHF.

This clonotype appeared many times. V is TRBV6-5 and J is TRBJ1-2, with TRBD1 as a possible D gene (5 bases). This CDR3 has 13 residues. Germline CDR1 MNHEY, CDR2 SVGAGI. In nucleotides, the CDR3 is TGTGGAACAAGGAGGGGCCCGTTCTATGGCTACACCTTC. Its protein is CGTRRGPFYGYTF.

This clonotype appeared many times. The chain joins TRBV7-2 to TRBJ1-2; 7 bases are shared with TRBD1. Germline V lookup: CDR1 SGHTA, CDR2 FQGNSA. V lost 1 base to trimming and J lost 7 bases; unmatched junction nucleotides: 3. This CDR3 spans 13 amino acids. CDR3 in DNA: TGTGCCAGCAGCTTAGTAACAGGGGCTGGCTACACCTTC. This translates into CASSLVTGAGYTF.

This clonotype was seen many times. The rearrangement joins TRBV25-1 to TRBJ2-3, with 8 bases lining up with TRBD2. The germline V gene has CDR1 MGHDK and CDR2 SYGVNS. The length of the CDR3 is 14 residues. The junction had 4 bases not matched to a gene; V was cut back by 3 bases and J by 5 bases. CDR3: CASSDAGGKDTQYF. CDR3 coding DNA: TGTGCCAGCAGTGACGCGGGAGGCAAAGATACGCAGTATTTT.

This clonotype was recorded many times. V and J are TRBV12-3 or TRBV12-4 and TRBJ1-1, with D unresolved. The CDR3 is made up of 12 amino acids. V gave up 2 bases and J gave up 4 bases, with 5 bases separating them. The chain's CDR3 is CASSLFVTEAFF. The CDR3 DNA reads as TGTGCCAGCAGTTTATTTGTCACTGAAGCTTTCTTT.